One T cell receptor beta chain is described in this entry. MiXCR, applied by TCRdb to the 5' RACE reads, yields one record per CDR3 protein. This sample carries around 420,000 distinct CDR3 sequences, approximately 25% of them seen once, and the ten largest clones take 8.8%. These data come from a study of T-cell memory formation after mild COVID-19. Study background: TCR clusters mostly belonged to single donors.

The CDR3 loop spans 13 amino acids. The germline V gene has CDR1 DFQATT and CDR2 SNEGSKA (reference sequence). Trimming cost V 5 bases and J 1 base, with 12 bases left between them. Sequenced material: PBMCs or a T cell subset sorted from them (not recorded which). This receptor was identified in an adult woman who had mild COVID-19 (a few samples of this study predate the infection). Cell type and time point are not known. The rearrangement uses TRBV20-1 and TRBJ2-7, with no clear D. CDR3: CSAWKGSSYEQYF. CDR3 in DNA: TGCAGTGCTTGGAAAGGGTCTTCCTACGAGCAGTACTTC.